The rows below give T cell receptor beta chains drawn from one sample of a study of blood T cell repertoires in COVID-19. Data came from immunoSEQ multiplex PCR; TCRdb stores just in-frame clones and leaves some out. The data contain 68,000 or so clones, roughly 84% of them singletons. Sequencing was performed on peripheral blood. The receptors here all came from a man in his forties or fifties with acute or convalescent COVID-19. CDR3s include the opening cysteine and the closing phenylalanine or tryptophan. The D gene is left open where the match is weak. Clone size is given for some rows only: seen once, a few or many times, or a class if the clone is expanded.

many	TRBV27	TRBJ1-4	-	CASSLGPPGVKLFF	TGTGCCAGCAGCCTTGGGCCACCAGGGGTCAAACTGTTTTTT
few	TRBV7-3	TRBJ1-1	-	CASSLGRQNTEAFF	TGTGCCAGCAGCTTAGGCCGACAGAACACTGAAGCTTTCTTT
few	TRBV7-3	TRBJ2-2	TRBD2	CASSKATSGTGELFF	TGTGCCAGCAGCAAAGCGACTAGCGGTACCGGGGAGCTGTTTTTT
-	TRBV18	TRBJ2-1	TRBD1	CASSPLRGTGGSNEQFF	TGTGCCAGCTCACCACTAAGAGGGACAGGGGGATCCAATGAGCAGTTCTTC
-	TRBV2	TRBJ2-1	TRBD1	CASMDRGRNEQFF	TGTGCCAGCATGGACAGGGGTCGGAATGAGCAGTTCTTC
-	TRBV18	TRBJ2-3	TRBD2	CASSPRRLAGELDTQYF	TGTGCCAGCTCACCAAGGCGGCTAGCGGGGGAGTTGGATACGCAGTATTTT
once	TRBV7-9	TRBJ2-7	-	CASSLDGTLSYEQYF	TGTGCCAGCAGCTTAGACGGGACACTTTCCTACGAGCAGTACTTC
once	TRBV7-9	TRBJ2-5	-	CASSLVISRGGETQYF	TGTGCCAGCAGCTTAGTTATTAGCAGGGGTGGAGAGACCCAGTACTTC
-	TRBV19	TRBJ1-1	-	CASSPGQLNTEAFF	TGTGCCAGTAGCCCAGGGCAGCTGAACACTGAAGCTTTCTTT
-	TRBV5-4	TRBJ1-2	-	CASSPTGQDGYTF	TGTGCCAGCAGCCCAACAGGGCAGGATGGCTACACCTTC
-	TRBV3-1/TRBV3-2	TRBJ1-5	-	CASSSDRYQPQHF	TGTGCCAGCAGCAGCGACAGATATCAGCCCCAGCATTTT
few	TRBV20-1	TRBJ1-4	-	CSASPRTGGEKLFF	TGCAGTGCTAGTCCCCGCACGGGGGGTGAAAAACTGTTTTTT
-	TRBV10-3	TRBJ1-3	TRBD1	CAIGTGASGNTIYF	TGTGCCATCGGGACAGGAGCCTCTGGAAACACCATATATTTT
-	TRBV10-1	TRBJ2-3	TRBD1	CASNDRGQDTQYF	TGCGCCAGCAACGACAGGGGGCAAGATACGCAGTATTTT
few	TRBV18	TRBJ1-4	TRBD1	CASSHDRVSEKLFF	TGTGCCAGCTCCCACGACAGGGTGAGCGAAAAACTGTTTTTT
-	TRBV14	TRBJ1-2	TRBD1	CASSQPGTGRDYGYTF	TGTGCCAGCAGCCAACCCGGGACAGGCAGAGACTATGGCTACACCTTC
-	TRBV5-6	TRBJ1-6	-	CASSLTEGNSPLHF	TGTGCCAGCAGCTTAACAGAGGGTAATTCACCCCTCCACTTT
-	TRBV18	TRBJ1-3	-	CASSPPGAGGNTIYF	TGTGCCAGCTCACCACCGGGGGCTGGTGGAAACACCATATATTTT
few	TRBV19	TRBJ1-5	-	CASSAGQEPYQPQHF	TGTGCCAGTAGCGCGGGTCAGGAGCCCTATCAGCCCCAGCATTTT
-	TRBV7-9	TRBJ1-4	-	CASSPTGFNEKLFF	TGTGCCAGCAGTCCGACCGGGTTTAATGAAAAACTGTTTTTT
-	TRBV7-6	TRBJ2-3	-	CASSLAGLDTQYF	TGTGCCAGCAGCTTAGCGGGGCTAGATACGCAGTATTTT
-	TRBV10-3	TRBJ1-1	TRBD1	CAISGQQNTEAFF	TGTGCCATTTCGGGACAGCAGAACACTGAAGCTTTCTTT
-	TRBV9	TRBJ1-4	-	CASSDGAEKLFF	TGTGCCAGCAGCGATGGGGCTGAAAAACTGTTTTTT
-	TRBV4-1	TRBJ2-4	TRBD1	CASSPDDRGLSALAKNIQYF	TGCGCCAGCAGCCCCGATGACAGGGGGCTGTCGGCTCTAGCCAAAAACATTCAGTACTTC
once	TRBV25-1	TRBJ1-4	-	CASSGSRAGSNEKLFF	TGTGCCAGCAGTGGCTCCCGGGCGGGGAGTAATGAAAAACTGTTTTTT
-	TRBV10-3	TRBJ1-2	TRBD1	CAISAGTAANYGYTF	TGTGCCATCAGTGCCGGGACAGCGGCTAACTATGGCTACACCTTC
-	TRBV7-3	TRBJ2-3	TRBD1	CASSRRGQGGDTQYF	TGTGCCAGCAGCCGCAGGGGACAGGGAGGAGATACGCAGTATTTT
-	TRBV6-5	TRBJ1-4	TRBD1	CASGRTGGDEKLFF	TGTGCCAGCGGTAGGACAGGGGGAGATGAAAAACTGTTTTTT
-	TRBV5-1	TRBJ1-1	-	CASSIDRPPRTEAFF	TGCGCCAGCAGCATAGACAGACCCCCTCGGACTGAAGCTTTCTTT
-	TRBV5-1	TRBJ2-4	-	CASSPYRVGEVKNIQYF	TGCGCCAGCAGCCCCTACCGGGTAGGGGAGGTCAAAAACATTCAGTACTTC
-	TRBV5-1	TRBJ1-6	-	CASSPVRWRGGSYNSPLHF	TGCGCCAGCAGCCCCGTGAGGTGGAGGGGAGGTAGCTATAATTCACCCCTCCACTTT
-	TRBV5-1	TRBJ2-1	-	CASDGGAEENNEQFF	TGCGCCAGCGACGGAGGGGCAGAAGAAAACAATGAGCAGTTCTTC
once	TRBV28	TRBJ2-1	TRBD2	CASSFVAGADEQFF	TGTGCCAGCAGTTTCGTAGCGGGAGCGGATGAGCAGTTCTTC
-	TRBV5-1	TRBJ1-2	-	CASSLVAENYGYTF	TGCGCCAGCAGCTTGGTAGCCGAGAACTATGGCTACACCTTC
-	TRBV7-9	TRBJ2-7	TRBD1	CASSPPDREFYEQYF	TGTGCCAGCAGCCCCCCGGACAGGGAATTCTACGAGCAGTACTTC
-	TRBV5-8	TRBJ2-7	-	CASSLAMGGGEQYF	TGTGCCAGCAGCTTGGCCATGGGGGGAGGCGAGCAGTACTTC
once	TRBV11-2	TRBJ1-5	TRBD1	CASSWGQENQPQHF	TGTGCCAGCAGCTGGGGACAGGAAAATCAGCCCCAGCATTTT
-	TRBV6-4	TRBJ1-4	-	CASSEEAGPVEKLFF	TGTGCCAGCAGTGAAGAAGCAGGGCCAGTCGAAAAACTGTTTTTT
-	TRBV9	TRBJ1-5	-	CASSVALGNQPQHF	TGTGCCAGCAGCGTAGCCCTTGGCAATCAGCCCCAGCATTTT
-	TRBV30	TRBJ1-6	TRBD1	CASIHAGQGNNSPLHF	TGTGCCTCCATTCACGCGGGACAGGGGAATAATTCACCCCTCCACTTT
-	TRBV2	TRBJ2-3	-	CAERGEPGTDTQYF	TGTGCCGAGCGCGGGGAGCCTGGCACAGATACGCAGTATTTT
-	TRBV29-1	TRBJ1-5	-	CSVGEGGGQPQHF	TGCAGCGTTGGAGAGGGGGGTGGTCAGCCCCAGCATTTT
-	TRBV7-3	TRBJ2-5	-	CASSLGGLETQYF	TGTGCCAGCAGCTTAGGGGGGTTGGAGACCCAGTACTTC
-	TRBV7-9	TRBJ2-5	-	CASSLAAGQETQYF	TGTGCCAGCAGCTTAGCAGCAGGGCAAGAGACCCAGTACTTC
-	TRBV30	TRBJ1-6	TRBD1	CAWDRGTGINKDAPLHF	TGTGCCTGGGATAGAGGGACAGGGATAAACAAAGATGCACCCCTCCACTTT